This record concerns one T cell receptor (beta chain) sequence. In the original workflow: Estimates of nucleated cell counts were drawn from the amplification of reference gene primers. Assay: immunoSEQ multiplex PCR; the TCRdb copy retains only in-frame clones and omits some. The DNA gave D and trimming, while V, J and clone size come from that table. This table holds some 120,000 clones, 84% found once. The sample comes from a study of blood T cell repertoires in COVID-19. Study-level information: Samples taken during acute and convalescent COVID-19 were collected in the United States, Italy and Spain. The analysed material was cDNA or gDNA that came from T cells, B-cell-depleted T cells, or PBMCs.

Sequenced: peripheral blood. The origin of this receptor is a woman aged 25 to 39 who had recovered from COVID-19.

CDR3 sequence: CATSTGTGYQPQHF. The CDR3 DNA follows: TGTGCCACCAGCACTGGGACAGGGTACCAGCCCCAGCATTTT. The chain links TRBV15 to TRBJ1-5; TRBD1 agrees at 9 bases. Germline V lookup: CDR1 LNHNV, CDR2 YYDKDF (reference sequence). The CDR3 is made up of 14 amino acids. V dropped 4 bases and J dropped 7; count of bases not matched to a gene: 5.